The next 12 T cell receptor beta chains were all read from a single sample in a study of T cell repertoires in cytomegalovirus infection. TCRdb analysed the reads with MiXCR anew, one entry per CDR3 protein. The sample holds under 600,000 distinct CDR3 sequences, about 17% seen once. Sequencing was performed on CD8+ T cells from PBMCs. These receptors came from a human donor in good health (CMV status not recorded). Some clones in this sample may be carry-over from other donors' samples.

This clonotype was counted only a few times. The chain employs TRBV19 and TRBJ2-2, with D maybe TRBD2 (6 bases). The V and J ends lost 6 bases and 2 bases respectively, with 28 bases between them. This CDR3 has 20 amino acids. Looked up from germline, CDR1 is LNHDA and CDR2 is SQIVND (reference sequence). The chain's CDR3 is CASSRNQRYRRDVNTGELFF. DNA of the CDR3: TGTGCCAGTAGCCGGAACCAACGATACCGGAGGGATGTTAACACCGGGGAGCTGTTTTTT.

The V gene is TRBV5-4, the J gene TRBJ2-7, with TRBD2 as a possible D gene (6 bases). This CDR3 spans 16 amino acids. Trimming removed 4 bases at V and 2 bases at J, with 19 bases between. Looked up from germline, CDR1 is SGHNT and CDR2 is YYREEE (reference sequence). CDR3 DNA: TGTGCCAGCAGCGGCCCCGGGACTTCGAAGCCCTACGAGCAGTACTTC. It codes for CASSGPGTSKPYEQYF. Full variable domain (rest looked up from reference TRBV5-4 and TRBJ2-7): ETGVTQSPTHLIKTRGQQVTLRCSSQSGHNTVSWYQQALGQGPQFIFQYYREEENGRGNFPPRFSGLQFPNYSSELNVNALELDDSALYLCASSGPGTSKPYEQYFGPGTRLTVT.

As concerns this clonotype: This may be a read error, as it is one base from a much larger clone. V and J are TRBV2 and TRBJ2-1; D gene ambiguous. Germline values: CDR1 SNHLY, CDR2 FYNNEI. The CDR3 totals 15 residues. DNA of the CDR3: TGTGCCAGCAGTTTACTGTCGAGCTCCTACAATGAGCCGTTCTTC. This translates into CASSLLSSSYNEPFF.

This clonotype was counted only a few times. V and J are TRBV30 and TRBJ2-1; D may match TRBD1 or TRBD2 (5 bases each). Germline V CDR1 and CDR2: GTSNPN, SVGIG (reference sequence). CDR3 length: 13 residues. Trimming took off 0 bases at V and 10 bases at J, with 13 bases between the two ends. The CDR3: CAWSVGTSEEQFF. The CDR3 DNA reads TGTGCCTGGAGTGTCGGGACCTCGGAGGAGCAGTTCTTC.

This clonotype appeared many times. This rearrangement joins TRBV11-2 to TRBJ2-7; no reliable D call. With 0 bases removed from V and 0 bases from J, the gap between germline ends came to 9 bases. This CDR3 contains 15 residues. The germline CDR1 and CDR2 sequences are SGHAT and FQNNGV. CDR3 protein: CASSLDKSISYEQYF. CDR3 nucleotides: TGTGCCAGCAGCTTAGATAAGTCTATCTCCTACGAGCAGTACTTC.

This clonotype was counted ten times or more. The chain links TRBV14 to TRBJ2-3; 7 bases align to TRBD1. Germline V gene data show CDR1 as SGHDN and CDR2 as FVKESK. J gave up 0 bases and V 1 base, and 4 bases lay outside the gene matches. The CDR3 extends over 16 amino acids. This CDR3 is CASSQVEGASTDTQYF. Written as DNA, the CDR3 is TGTGCCAGCAGCCAAGTTGAGGGGGCAAGCACAGATACGCAGTATTTT.

This clonotype was seen ten or more times. The chain recombines TRBV27 with TRBJ2-7; 7 bases agree with TRBD1. Germline V lookup: CDR1 MNHEY, CDR2 SMNVEV (reference sequence). The CDR3 is 13 amino acids. V was clipped by 5 bases and J by 9 bases; unmatched bases: 10. The chain's CDR3 is CASSEIGGEWQYF. The CDR3 coding sequence is TGTGCCAGCAGTGAGATAGGGGGCGAGTGGCAGTACTTC.

For this clonotype: A much more abundant neighbour one base away suggests this may be a read error. The gene calls are TRBV11-2 and TRBJ2-1, with D possibly matching TRBD2 (7 bases). Germline V gives CDR1 SGHAT, CDR2 FQNNGV. This CDR3 has 13 amino acids. Trimming cost V 8 bases and J 12 bases, with 20 bases left between them. The CDR3 DNA sequence: TGTGCCAGCTGGGAGGGGGGGCATCATGTGCAGTTCTTC. Translation: CASWEGGHHVQFF.

This clonotype was counted many times. The rearrangement joins TRBV11-2 to TRBJ2-1; no definite D call. V was trimmed by 4 bases and J by 3 bases, leaving 10 bases between them. The length of the CDR3 is 14 residues. Germline-derived CDR1 and CDR2 are SGHAT and FQNNGV. CDR3 protein: CASSSPGVYNEQFF. CDR3 DNA: TGTGCCAGCAGCTCCCCGGGCGTCTACAATGAGCAGTTCTTC. The full variable domain, completed using reference TRBV11-2 and TRBJ2-1, is EAGVAQSPRYKIIEKRQSVAFWCNPISGHATLYWYQQILGQGPKLLIQFQNNGVVDDSQLPKDRFSAERLKGVDSTLKIQPAKLEDSAVYLCASSSPGVYNEQFFGPGTRLTVL.

The sample holds many counts of this clonotype. The chain is built from TRBV7-8 and TRBJ2-1; 10 bases match TRBD2. The CDR3 spans 16 residues. The V and J ends lost 5 bases and 8 bases, in that order; junction bases with no gene match: 12. Germline V gives CDR1 SGHVS, CDR2 FQNEAQ. CDR3 nucleotides: TGTGCCAGCAGCCCCTATCTAGCGGGAGTTACCGATGAGCAGTTCTTC. This translates into CASSPYLAGVTDEQFF.

This clonotype was observed a single time. This chain connects TRBV3-1 to TRBJ2-5; 13 bases align to TRBD2. The V and J ends lost 4 bases and 4 bases, in that order; junction bases with no gene match: 6. Germline V CDR1 and CDR2: LGHDT, YNNKEL (reference sequence). The CDR3 covers 16 residues. The CDR3 region is CASSPTRTSGGETQYF. The CDR3 coding sequence is TGTGCCAGCAGCCCTACGAGGACTAGCGGGGGAGAGACCCAGTACTTC.

This chain joins TRBV11-2 and TRBJ2-5, with no clear D. The CDR3 runs 13 residues. The germline gives CDR1 SGHAT, CDR2 FQNNGV. V was clipped by 3 bases and J by 5 bases, with 10 bases between them. The CDR3 spells CASSFPGRETQYF. CDR3 DNA: TGTGCCAGCAGCTTCCCCGGGCGGGAGACCCAGTACTTC.